The entry below describes one T cell receptor beta chain. The data derive from a study of control samples from healthy donors and cancer patients. The trim removed 5 bases at V and 4 bases at J, leaving 10 bases unmatched. Germline-derived CDR1 and CDR2 are LNHDA and SQIVND (reference sequence). CDR3 length: 16 residues. Profiled with immunoSEQ multiplex PCR; TCRdb holds only in-frame clones, not every one. The top ten hold over 1% of the sample, which has 100,000 or so clones, 85% to 90% seen once. The material sequenced was blood. This TCR was recovered from a woman in her forties or fifties in good health. The chain combines TRBV19 with TRBJ2-3, with TRBD2 identical over 9 bases. The CDR3 DNA sequence: TGTGCCAGTAGTGGTGGGTCGCGGGGGGGCCCAGATACGCAGTATTTT. Its translation: CASSGGSRGGPDTQYF.